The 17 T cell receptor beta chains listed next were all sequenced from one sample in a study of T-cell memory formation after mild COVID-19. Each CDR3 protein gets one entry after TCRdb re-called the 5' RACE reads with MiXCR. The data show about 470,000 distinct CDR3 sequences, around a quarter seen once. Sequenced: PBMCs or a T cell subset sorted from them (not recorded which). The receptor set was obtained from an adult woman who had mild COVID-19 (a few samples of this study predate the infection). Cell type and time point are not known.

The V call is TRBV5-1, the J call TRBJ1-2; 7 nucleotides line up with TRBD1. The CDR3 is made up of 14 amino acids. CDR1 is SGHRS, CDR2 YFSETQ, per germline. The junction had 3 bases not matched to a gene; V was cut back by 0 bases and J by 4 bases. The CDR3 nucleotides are TGCGCCAGCAGCTTGGCGGGACAGTCCTATGGCTACACCTTC. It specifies CASSLAGQSYGYTF.

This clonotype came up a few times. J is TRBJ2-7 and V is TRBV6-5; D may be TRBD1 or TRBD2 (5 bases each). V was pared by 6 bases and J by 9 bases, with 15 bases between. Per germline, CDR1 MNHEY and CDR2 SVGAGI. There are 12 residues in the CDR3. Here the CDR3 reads CASSSGTEVQYF. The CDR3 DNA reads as TGTGCCAGCAGCTCAGGGACCGAGGTGCAGTACTTC.

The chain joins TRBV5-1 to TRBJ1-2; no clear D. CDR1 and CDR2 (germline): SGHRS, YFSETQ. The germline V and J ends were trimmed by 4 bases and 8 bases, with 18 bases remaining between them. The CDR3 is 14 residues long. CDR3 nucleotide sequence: TGCGCCAGCAGCGCCGCCGGGCCGCCAAACGGCTACACCTTC. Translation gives CASSAAGPPNGYTF. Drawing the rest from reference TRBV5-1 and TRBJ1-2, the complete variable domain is KAGVTQTPRYLIKTRGQQVTLSCSPISGHRSVSWYQQTPGQGLQFLFEYFSETQRNKGNFPGRFSGRQFSNSRSEMNVSTLELGDSALYLCASSAAGPPNGYTFGSGTRLTVV.

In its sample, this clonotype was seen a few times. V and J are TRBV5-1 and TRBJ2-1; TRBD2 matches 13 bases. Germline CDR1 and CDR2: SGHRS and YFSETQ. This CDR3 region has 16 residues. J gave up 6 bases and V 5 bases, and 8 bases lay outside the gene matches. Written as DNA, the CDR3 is TGCGCCAGCAGGCGGAGGGGACTAGCGGGACTCAATGAGCAGTTCTTC. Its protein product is CASRRRGLAGLNEQFF.

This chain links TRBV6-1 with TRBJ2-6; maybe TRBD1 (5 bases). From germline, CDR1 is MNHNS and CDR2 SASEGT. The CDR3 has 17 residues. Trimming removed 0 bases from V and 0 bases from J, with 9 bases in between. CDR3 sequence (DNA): TGTGCCAGCAGTGAAGCGGGGCAGTTCTCTGGGGCCAACGTCCTGACTTTC. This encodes CASSEAGQFSGANVLTF.

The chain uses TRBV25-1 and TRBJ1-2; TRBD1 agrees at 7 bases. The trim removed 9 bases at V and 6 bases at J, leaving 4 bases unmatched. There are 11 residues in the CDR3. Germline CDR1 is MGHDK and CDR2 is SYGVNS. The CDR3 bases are TGTGCCAGTACAGGGGTCCATGGCTACACCTTC. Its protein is CASTGVHGYTF.

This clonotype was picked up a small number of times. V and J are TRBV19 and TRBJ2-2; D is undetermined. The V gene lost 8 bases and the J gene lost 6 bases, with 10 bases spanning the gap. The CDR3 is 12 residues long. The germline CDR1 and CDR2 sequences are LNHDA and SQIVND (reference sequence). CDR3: CASWAGPGELFF. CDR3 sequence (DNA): TGTGCCAGTTGGGCTGGCCCCGGGGAGCTGTTTTTT.

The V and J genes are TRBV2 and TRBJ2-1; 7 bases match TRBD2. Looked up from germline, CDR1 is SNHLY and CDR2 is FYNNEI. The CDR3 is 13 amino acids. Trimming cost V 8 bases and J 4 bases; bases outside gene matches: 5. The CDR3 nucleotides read TGTGCCAGCGGGGGACTAACATACAATGAGCAGTTCTTC. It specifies CASGGLTYNEQFF.

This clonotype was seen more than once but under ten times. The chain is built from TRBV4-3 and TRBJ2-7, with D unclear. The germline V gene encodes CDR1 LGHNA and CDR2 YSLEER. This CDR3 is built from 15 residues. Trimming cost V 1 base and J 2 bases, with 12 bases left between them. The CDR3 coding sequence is TGCGCCAGCAGCCAAGCATTAAGCGTACCCTACGAGCAGTACTTC. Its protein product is CASSQALSVPYEQYF.

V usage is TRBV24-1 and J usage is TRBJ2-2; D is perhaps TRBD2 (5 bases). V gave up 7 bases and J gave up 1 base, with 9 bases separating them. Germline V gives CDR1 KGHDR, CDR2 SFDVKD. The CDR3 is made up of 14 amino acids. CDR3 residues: CATRAAGNTGELFF. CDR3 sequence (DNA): TGTGCCACCAGGGCCGCGGGGAACACCGGGGAGCTGTTTTTT.

The CDR3 region is CASSFKGGEKLFF. In DNA form, the CDR3 reads TGTGCCAGCAGTTTTAAGGGTGGTGAAAAACTGTTTTTT. V gene TRBV12-3 or TRBV12-4 combines with J gene TRBJ1-4, with D uncertain. Trimming removed 3 bases at V and 7 bases at J, with 9 bases between. The CDR3 runs to 13 residues.

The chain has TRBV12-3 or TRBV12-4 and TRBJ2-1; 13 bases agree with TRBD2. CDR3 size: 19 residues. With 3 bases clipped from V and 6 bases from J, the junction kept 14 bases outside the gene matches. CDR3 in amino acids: CASSFETPGTSGTINEQFF. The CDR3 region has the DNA TGTGCCAGCAGTTTCGAAACTCCCGGGACTAGCGGGACTATCAATGAGCAGTTCTTC.

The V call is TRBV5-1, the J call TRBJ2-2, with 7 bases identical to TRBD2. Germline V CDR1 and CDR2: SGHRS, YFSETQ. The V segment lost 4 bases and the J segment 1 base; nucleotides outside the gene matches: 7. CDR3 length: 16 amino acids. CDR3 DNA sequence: TGCGCCAGCAGCCCGCGAGCGGGGATGAACACCGGGGAGCTGTTTTTT. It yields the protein CASSPRAGMNTGELFF.

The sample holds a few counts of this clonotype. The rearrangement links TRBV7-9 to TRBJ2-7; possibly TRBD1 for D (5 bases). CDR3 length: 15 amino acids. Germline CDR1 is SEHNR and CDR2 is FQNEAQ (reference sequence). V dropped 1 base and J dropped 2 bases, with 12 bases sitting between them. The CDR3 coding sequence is TGTGCCAGCAGCTTAGTGTACCAGGGCGCCTACGAGCAGTACTTC. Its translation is CASSLVYQGAYEQYF.

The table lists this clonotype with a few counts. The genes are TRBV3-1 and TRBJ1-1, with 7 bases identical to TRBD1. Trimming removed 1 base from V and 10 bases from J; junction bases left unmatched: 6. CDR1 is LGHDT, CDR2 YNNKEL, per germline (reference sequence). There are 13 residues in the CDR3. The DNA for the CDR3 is TGTGCCAGCAGCCAAGGGGCAGGGGGGCGAGCTTTCTTT. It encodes CASSQGAGGRAFF.

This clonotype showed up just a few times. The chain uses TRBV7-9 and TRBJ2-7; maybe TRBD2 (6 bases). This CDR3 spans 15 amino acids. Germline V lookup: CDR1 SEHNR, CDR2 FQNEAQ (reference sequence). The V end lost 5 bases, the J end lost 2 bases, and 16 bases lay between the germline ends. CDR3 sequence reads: CASSLGVAVAYEQYF. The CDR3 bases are TGTGCCAGCAGCCTAGGAGTAGCGGTTGCCTACGAGCAGTACTTC.

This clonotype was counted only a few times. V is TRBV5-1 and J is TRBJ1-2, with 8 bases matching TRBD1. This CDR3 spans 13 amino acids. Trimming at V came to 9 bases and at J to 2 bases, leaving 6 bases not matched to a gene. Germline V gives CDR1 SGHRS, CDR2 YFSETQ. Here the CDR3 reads CATSRTGNYGYTF. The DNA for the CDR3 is TGCGCCACCTCCCGGACAGGGAACTATGGCTACACCTTC. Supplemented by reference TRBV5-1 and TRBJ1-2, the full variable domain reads KAGVTQTPRYLIKTRGQQVTLSCSPISGHRSVSWYQQTPGQGLQFLFEYFSETQRNKGNFPGRFSGRQFSNSRSEMNVSTLELGDSALYLCATSRTGNYGYTFGSGTRLTVV.